This TCR beta chain derives from a study of blood T cell repertoires in COVID-19. Looking at the study overall: T cells, B-cell-depleted T cells, or PBMCs provided the cDNA or gDNA that served as material.

Per the original methods: Reference gene primer amplification yielded estimated nucleated cell counts. The method was immunoSEQ multiplex PCR; TCRdb's version includes in-frame clones alone and lacks a portion of them. V, J and clone size derive from that table, while D and trimming were established from the DNA sequence. The sample has roughly 91,000 clones; around 85% are singletons. Germline assignment: CDR1 SGHAT and CDR2 FQNNGV. Trimming left V 5 bases short and J 2 bases short, with 10 bases between. The CDR3 consists of 13 residues. This TCR was recovered from a man aged 65 to 79 with acute or convalescent COVID-19. The V call is TRBV11-2, the J call TRBJ2-7; D may be TRBD2 (6 bases). The sequencing sample was made of peripheral blood. CDR3 bases: TGTGCCAGCAGCAGGGACTTCCCCTACGAGCAGTACTTC. Its protein is CASSRDFPYEQYF.